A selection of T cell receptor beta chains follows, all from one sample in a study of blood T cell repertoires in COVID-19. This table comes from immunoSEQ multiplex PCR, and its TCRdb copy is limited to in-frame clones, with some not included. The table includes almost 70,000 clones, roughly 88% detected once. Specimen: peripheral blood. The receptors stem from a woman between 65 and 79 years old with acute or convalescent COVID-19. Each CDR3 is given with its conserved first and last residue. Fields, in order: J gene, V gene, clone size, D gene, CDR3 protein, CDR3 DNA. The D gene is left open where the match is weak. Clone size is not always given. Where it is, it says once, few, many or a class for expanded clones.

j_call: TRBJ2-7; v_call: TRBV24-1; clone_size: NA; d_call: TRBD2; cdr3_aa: CATSGGLAGNSEQYF; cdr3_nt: TGTGCCACCAGTGGGGGACTAGCGGGAAATTCCGAGCAGTACTTC
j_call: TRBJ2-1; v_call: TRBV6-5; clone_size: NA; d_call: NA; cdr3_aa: CASRAATLYNEQFF; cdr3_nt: TGTGCCAGCAGGGCGGCTACCCTTTACAATGAGCAGTTCTTC
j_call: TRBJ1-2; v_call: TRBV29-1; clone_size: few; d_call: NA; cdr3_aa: CSVEEPHGYTF; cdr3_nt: TGCAGCGTTGAAGAACCACACGGCTACACCTTC
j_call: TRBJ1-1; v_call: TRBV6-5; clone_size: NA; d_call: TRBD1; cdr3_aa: CASSYAGTGKGTEAFF; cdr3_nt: TGTGCCAGCAGTTACGCCGGGACAGGGAAAGGCACTGAAGCTTTCTTT
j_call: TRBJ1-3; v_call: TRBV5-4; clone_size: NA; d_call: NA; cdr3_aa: CASSLGGRAGSGNTIYF; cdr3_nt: TGTGCCAGCAGCTTGGGAGGCAGGGCTGGGTCTGGAAACACCATATATTTT
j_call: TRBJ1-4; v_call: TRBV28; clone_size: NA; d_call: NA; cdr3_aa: CASSSGGGAEKLFF; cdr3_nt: TGTGCCAGCAGCTCGGGGGGAGGTGCTGAAAAACTGTTTTTT
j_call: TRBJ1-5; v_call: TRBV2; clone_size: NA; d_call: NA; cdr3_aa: CASSEALGGAGQPQHF; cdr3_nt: TGTGCCAGCAGTGAAGCGCTCGGGGGAGCGGGACAGCCCCAGCATTTT
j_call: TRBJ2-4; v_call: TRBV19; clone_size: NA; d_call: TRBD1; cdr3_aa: CASSSRGTGGFGNIQYF; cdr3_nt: TGTGCCAGTAGCTCCCGTGGGACAGGGGGTTTCGGAAACATTCAGTACTTC
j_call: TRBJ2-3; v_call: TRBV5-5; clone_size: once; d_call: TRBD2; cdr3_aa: CASSPRGGTDTQYF; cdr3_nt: TGTGCCAGCAGCCCCCGGGGGGGCACAGATACGCAGTATTTT
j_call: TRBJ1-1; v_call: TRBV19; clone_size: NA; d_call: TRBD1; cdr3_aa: CASSIDGTGGNTEAFF; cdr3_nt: TGTGCCAGTAGTATAGACGGGACAGGGGGCAACACTGAAGCTTTCTTT
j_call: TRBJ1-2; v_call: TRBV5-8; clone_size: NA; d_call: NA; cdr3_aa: CASSRTGFYGYTF; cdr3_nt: TGTGCCAGCAGCCGAACAGGGTTCTATGGCTACACCTTC
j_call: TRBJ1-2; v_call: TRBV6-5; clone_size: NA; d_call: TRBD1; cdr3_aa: CASSFDRDYGYTF; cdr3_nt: TGTGCCAGCAGTTTCGACAGGGACTATGGCTACACCTTC
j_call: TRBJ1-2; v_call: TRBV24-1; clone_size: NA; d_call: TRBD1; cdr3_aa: CATSETGGYGYTF; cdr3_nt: TGTGCCACCAGTGAGACAGGGGGCTATGGCTACACCTTC
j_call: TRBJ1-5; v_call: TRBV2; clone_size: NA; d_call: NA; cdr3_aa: CASSDVVGQNQPQHF; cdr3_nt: TGTGCCAGCAGTGACGTGGTAGGACAGAATCAGCCCCAGCATTTT
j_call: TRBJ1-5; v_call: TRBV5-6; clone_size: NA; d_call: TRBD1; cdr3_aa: CASSWGTVGQPQHF; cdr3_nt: TGTGCCAGCAGCTGGGGGACAGTAGGGCAGCCCCAGCATTTT
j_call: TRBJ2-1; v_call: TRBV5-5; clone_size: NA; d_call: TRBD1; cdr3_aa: CASSQPGQGKDNEQFF; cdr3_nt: TGTGCCAGCAGCCAGCCGGGACAGGGCAAGGACAATGAGCAGTTCTTC
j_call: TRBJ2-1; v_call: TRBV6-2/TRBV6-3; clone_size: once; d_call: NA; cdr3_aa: CASSYSTGPNEQFF; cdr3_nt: TGTGCCAGCAGTTACTCTACGGGTCCCAATGAGCAGTTCTTC
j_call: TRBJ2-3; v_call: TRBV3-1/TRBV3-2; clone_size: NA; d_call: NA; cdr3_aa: CASSLSPAPLGTQYF; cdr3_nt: TGTGCCAGCAGCCTTTCACCGGCCCCCCTAGGTACGCAGTATTTT
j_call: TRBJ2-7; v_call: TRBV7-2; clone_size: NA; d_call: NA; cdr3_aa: CASSSFPRGSSYEQYF; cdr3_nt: TGTGCCAGCAGCAGCTTTCCCAGGGGAAGCTCCTACGAGCAGTACTTC
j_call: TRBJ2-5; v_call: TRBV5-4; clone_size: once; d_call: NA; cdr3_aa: CASSLEGMGGRSKTQYF; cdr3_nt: TGTGCCAGCAGCTTGGAGGGTATGGGGGGGCGTTCAAAGACCCAGTACTTC
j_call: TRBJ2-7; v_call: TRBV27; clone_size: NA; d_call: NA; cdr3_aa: CASSLRARKGTYEQYF; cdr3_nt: TGTGCCAGCAGTTTACGTGCGCGAAAGGGGACCTACGAGCAGTACTTC
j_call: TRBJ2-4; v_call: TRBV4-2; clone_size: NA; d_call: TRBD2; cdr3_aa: CASSQDLAGDINIQYF; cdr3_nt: TGTGCCAGCAGCCAAGATCTAGCGGGAGATATAAACATTCAGTACTTC
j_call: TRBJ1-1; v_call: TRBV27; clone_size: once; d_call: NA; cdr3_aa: CASRSSGREGFTEAFF; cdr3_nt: TGTGCCAGCCGCAGCTCTGGGAGGGAGGGTTTCACTGAAGCTTTCTTT
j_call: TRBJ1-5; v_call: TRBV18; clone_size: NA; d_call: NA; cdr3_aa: CASSQDSIANQPQHF; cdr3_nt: TGTGCCAGCTCTCAGGACTCCATAGCAAATCAGCCCCAGCATTTT
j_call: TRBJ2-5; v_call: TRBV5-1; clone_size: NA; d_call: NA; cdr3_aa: CASSLDISETQYF; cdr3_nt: TGCGCCAGCAGCTTGGATATCTCAGAGACCCAGTACTTC
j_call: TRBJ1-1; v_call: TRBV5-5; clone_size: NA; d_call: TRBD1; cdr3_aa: CASSPTQGAVGLAFF; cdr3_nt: TGTGCCAGCAGCCCCACTCAGGGGGCAGTGGGTCTGGCTTTCTTT
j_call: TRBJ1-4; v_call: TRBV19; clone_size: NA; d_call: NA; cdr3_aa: CASSIRGASDEKLFF; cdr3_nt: TGTGCCAGTAGTATTCGGGGGGCCTCCGATGAAAAACTGTTTTTT
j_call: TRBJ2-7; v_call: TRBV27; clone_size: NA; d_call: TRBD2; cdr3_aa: CASSFASGNYEQYF; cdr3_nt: TGTGCCAGCAGTTTTGCTAGCGGGAACTACGAGCAGTACTTC
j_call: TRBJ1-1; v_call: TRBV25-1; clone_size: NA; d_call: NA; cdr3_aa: CASSESRGYLYTEAFF; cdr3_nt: TGTGCCAGCAGTGAATCTCGAGGGTACCTTTACACTGAAGCTTTCTTT
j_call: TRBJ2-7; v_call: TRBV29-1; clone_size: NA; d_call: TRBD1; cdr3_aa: CSVEGGGQGEIYEQYF; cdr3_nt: TGCAGCGTTGAAGGCGGCGGACAGGGGGAGATCTACGAGCAGTACTTC
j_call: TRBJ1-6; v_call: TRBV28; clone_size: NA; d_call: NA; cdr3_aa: CASSLGGYNSPLHF; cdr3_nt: TGTGCCAGCAGTTTGGGAGGTTATAATTCACCCCTCCACTTT
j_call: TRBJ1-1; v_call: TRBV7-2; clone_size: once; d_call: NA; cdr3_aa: CASSKQANTEAFF; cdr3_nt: TGTGCCAGCAGCAAACAGGCGAACACTGAAGCTTTCTTT
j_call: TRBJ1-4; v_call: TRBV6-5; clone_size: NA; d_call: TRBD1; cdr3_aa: CASSSTGVSDEKLFF; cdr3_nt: TGTGCCAGCAGTTCAACAGGGGTATCCGATGAAAAACTGTTTTTT
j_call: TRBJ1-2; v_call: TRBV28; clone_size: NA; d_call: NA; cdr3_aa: CASSFRVYGYTF; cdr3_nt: TGTGCCAGCAGTTTTCGGGTCTATGGCTACACCTTC